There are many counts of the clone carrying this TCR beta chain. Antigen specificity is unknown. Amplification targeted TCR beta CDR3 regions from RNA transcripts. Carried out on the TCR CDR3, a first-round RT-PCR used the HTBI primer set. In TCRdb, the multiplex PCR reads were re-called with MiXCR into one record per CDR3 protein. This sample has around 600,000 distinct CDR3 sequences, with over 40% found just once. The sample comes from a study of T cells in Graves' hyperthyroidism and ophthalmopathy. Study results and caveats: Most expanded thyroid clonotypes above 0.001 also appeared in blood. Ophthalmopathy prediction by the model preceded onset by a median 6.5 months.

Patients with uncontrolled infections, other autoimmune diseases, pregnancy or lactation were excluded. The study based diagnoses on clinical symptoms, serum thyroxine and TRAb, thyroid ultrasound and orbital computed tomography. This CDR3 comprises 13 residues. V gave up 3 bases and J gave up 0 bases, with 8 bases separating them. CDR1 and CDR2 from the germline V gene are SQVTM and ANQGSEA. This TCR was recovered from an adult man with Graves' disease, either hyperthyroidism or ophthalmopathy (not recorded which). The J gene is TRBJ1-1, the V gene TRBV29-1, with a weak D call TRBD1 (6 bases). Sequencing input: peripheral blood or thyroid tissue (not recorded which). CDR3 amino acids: CSVDRGMNTEAFF. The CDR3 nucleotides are TGCAGCGTTGATAGGGGGATGAACACTGAAGCTTTCTTT.